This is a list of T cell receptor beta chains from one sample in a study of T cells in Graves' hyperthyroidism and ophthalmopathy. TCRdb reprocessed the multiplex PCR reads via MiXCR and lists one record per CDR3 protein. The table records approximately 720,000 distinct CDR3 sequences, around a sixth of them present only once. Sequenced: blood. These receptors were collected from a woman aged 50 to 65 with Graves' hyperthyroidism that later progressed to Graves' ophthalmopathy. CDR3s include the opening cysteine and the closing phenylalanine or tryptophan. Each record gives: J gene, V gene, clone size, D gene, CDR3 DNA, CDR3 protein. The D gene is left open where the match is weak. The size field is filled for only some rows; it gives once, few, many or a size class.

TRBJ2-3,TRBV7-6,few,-,TGTGCCAGCAGCCAACGACGAGGGGGTAGCACAGATACGCAGTATTTT,CASSQRRGGSTDTQYF
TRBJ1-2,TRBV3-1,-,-,TGTGCCAGCAGCATCAGGTCCTATGGCTACACCTTC,CASSIRSYGYTF
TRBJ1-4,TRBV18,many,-,TGTGCCAGCTCACCCTTCAGGGCGGCTAATGAAAAACTGTTTTTT,CASSPFRAANEKLFF
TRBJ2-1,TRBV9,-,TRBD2,TGTGCCAGCAGCGTAGGGATGACTAGCTCCAATGAGCAGTTCTTC,CASSVGMTSSNEQFF
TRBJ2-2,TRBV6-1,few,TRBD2,TGTGCCAGCAGTGAGAGACGTTTTCAGGGAGGGTATACCGGGGAGCTGTTTTTT,CASSERRFQGGYTGELFF
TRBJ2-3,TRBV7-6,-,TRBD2,TGTGCCAGCAGCCTCCTGAGTGGACTAGCGGGGTCAGATACGCAGTATTTT,CASSLLSGLAGSDTQYF
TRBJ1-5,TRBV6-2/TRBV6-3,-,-,TGTGCCAGCAGTTACGGACGGGGGGCGAGCAATCAGCCCCAGCATTTT,CASSYGRGASNQPQHF
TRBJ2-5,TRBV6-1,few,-,TGTGCCAGTTCGCAGGGTCGTGCGGTACAAGAGACCCAGTACTTC,CASSQGRAVQETQYF
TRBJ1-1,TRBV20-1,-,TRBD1,TGCAGTGCTAGAATGACAGGGGAAATTAGGACTGAAGCTTTCTTT,CSARMTGEIRTEAFF
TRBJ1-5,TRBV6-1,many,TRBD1,TGTGCCAGCAGCAGGGGGTTGGATCAGCCCCAGCATTTT,CASSRGLDQPQHF
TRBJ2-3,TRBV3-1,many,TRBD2,TGTGCCAGCAGCCAATTAAACCCGGGACTAGAAGACTTTGATACGCAGTATTTT,CASSQLNPGLEDFDTQYF
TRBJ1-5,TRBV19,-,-,TGTGCCAGTAGTACCTTTGGGGATAGCAATCAGCCCCAGCATTTT,CASSTFGDSNQPQHF
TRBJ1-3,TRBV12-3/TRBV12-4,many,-,TGTGCCAGCAGTTTCTACACGGGCTCTGGAAACACCATATATTTT,CASSFYTGSGNTIYF
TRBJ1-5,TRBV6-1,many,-,TGTGCCAGCAGTGAAGCAGGCTGGGTCAGCAATCAGCCCCAGCATTTT,CASSEAGWVSNQPQHF
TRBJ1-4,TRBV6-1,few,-,TGTGCCAGCAGTGAAAAAGAGACCAGGGGACGAGATATGTTTTTT,CASSEKETRGRDMFF
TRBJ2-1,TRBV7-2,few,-,TGTGCCAGCAGCCCCCAGGGGGGGAAAGATGAGCAGTTCTTC,CASSPQGGKDEQFF
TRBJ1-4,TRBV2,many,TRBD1,TGTGCCAGCGGGGGACAGGCCCGGCAGGAAAAACTGTTTTTT,CASGGQARQEKLFF
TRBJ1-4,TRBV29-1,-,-,TGCAGCGTTGAAGAGGTCCTTGATGAAAAACTGTTTTTT,CSVEEVLDEKLFF